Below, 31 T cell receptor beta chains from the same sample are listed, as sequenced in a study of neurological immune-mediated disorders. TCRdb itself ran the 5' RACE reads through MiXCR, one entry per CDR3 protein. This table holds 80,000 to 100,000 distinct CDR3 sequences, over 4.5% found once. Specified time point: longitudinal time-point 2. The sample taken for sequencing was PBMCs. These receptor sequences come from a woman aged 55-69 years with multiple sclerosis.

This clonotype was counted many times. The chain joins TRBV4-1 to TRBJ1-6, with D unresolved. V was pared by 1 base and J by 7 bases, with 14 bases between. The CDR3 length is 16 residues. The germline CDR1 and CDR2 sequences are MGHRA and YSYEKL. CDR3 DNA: TGCGCCAGCAGCCAAGGCATCGGGCCGGGGAATTCACCCCTCCACTTT. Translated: CASSQGIGPGNSPLHF.

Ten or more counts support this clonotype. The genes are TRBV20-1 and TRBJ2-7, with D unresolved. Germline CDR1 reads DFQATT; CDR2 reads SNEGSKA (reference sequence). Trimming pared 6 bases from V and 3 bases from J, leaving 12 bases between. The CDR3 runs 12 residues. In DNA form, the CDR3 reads TGCAGTGCCCCGAGACGGAGCTACGAGCAGTACTTC. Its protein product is CSAPRRSYEQYF.

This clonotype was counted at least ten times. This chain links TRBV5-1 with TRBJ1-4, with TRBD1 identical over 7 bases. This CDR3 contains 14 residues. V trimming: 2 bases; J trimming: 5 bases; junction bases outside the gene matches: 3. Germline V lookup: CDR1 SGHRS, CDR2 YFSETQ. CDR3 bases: TGCGCCAGCAGCTTCGGCAGGGGGAATGAAAAACTGTTTTTT. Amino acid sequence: CASSFGRGNEKLFF.

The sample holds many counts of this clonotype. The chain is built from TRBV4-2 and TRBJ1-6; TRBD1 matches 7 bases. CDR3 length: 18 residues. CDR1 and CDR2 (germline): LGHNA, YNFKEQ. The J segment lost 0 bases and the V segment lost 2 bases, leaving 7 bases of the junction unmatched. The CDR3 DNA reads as TGTGCCAGCAGCCAAAGCGGACAGGAAAGCTCCTATAATTCACCCCTCCACTTT. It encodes CASSQSGQESSYNSPLHF.

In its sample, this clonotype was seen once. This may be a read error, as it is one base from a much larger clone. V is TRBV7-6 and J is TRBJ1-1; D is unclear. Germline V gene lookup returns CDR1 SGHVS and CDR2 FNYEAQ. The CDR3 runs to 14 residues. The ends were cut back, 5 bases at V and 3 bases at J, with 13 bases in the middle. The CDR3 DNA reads TGTGCCAGCAGCGTCCGGGAAAGGGACACTGAAGCTTTCTTT. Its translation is CASSVRERDTEAFF.

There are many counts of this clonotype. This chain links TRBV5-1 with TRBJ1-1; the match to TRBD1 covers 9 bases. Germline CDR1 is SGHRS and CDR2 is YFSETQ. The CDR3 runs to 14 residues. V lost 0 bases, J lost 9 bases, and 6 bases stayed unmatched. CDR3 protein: CASSLARDRAKAFF. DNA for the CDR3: TGCGCCAGCAGCTTGGCACGGGACAGGGCCAAAGCTTTCTTT.

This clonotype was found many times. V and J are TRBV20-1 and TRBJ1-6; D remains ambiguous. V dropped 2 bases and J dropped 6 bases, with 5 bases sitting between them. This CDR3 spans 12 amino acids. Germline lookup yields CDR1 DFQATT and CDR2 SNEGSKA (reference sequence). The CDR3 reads CSARRSNSPLHF. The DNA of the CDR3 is TGCAGTGCTAGACGGTCTAATTCACCCCTCCACTTT.

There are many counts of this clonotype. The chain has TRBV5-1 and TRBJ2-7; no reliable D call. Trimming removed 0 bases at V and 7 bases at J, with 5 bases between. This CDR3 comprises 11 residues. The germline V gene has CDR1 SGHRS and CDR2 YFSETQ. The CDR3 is CASSLANEQYF. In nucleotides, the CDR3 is TGCGCCAGCAGCTTGGCCAATGAGCAGTACTTC.

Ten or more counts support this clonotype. This CDR3 reads CSARDLSGGAKETQYF. CDR3 in DNA: TGCAGTGCTAGAGATCTGAGCGGGGGGGCCAAAGAGACCCAGTACTTC. The chain links TRBV20-1 to TRBJ2-5, with 10 bases that match TRBD2. The J segment lost 3 bases and the V segment lost 0 bases, leaving 7 bases of the junction unmatched. The CDR3 sequence is 16 residues long. Germline CDR1 is DFQATT and CDR2 is SNEGSKA (reference sequence).

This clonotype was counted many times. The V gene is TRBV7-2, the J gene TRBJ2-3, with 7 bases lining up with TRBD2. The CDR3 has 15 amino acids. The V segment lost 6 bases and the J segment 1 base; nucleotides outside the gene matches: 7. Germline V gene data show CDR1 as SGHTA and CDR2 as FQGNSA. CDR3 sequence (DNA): TGTGCCAGCAGACCTCGGCTAGCGGGCACAGATACGCAGTATTTT. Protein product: CASRPRLAGTDTQYF.

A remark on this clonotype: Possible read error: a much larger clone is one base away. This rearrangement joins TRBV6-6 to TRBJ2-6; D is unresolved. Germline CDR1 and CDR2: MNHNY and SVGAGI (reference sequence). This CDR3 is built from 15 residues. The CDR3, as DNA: TGTGTCAGCAGTTATCCCACCTCTGGGGCCAACGTCCTGACTTTC. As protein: CVSSYPTSGANVLTF.

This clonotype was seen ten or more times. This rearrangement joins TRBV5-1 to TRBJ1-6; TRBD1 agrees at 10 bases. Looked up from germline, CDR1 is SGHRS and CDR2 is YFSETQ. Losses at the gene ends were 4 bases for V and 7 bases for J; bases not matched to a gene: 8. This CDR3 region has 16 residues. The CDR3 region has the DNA TGCGCCAGCAGCCGAGGGGGGACAGGGGTGAATTCACCCCTCCACTTT. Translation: CASSRGGTGVNSPLHF.

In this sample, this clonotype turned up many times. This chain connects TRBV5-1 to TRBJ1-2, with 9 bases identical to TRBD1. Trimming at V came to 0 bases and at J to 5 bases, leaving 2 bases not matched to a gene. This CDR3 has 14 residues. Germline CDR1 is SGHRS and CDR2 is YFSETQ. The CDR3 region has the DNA TGCGCCAGCAGCTTGGGGGACAGGGTATATGGCTACACCTTC. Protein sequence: CASSLGDRVYGYTF.

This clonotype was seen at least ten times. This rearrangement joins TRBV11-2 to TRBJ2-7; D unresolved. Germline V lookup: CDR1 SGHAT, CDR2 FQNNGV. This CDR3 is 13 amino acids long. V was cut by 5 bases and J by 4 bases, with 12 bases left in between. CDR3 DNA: TGTGCCAGCAGCGCCAGCCTTTATTACGAGCAGTACTTC. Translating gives CASSASLYYEQYF. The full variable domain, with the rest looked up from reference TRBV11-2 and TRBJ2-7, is EAGVAQSPRYKIIEKRQSVAFWCNPISGHATLYWYQQILGQGPKLLIQFQNNGVVDDSQLPKDRFSAERLKGVDSTLKIQPAKLEDSAVYLCASSASLYYEQYFGPGTRLTVT.

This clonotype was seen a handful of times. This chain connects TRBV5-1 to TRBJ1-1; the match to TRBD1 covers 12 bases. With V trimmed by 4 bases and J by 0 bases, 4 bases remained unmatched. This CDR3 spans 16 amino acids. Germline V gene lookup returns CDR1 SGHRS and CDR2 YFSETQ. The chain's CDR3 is CASSKGQGAMNTEAFF. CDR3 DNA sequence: TGCGCCAGCAGCAAGGGACAGGGGGCTATGAACACTGAAGCTTTCTTT.

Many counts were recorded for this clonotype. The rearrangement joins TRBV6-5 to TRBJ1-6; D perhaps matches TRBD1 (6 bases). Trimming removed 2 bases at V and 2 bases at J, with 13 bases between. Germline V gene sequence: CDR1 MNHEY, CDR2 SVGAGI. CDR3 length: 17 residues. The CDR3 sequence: CASSYERGKPYNSPLHF. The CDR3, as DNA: TGTGCCAGCAGTTACGAGAGGGGGAAGCCCTATAATTCACCCCTCCACTTT.

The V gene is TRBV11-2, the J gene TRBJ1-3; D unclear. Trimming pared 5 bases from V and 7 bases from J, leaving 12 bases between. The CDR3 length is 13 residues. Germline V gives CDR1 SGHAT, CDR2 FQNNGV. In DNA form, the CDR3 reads TGTGCCAGCAGCCGCCGGAGCGAGAACACCATATATTTT. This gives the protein CASSRRSENTIYF.

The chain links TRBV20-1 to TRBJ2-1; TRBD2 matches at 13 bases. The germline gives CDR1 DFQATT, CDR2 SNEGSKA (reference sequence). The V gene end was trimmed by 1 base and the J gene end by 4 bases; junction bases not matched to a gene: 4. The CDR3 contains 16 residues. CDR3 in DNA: TGCAGTGCTAGAGGTGGGGGACTAGCGGGGTACAATGAGCAGTTCTTC. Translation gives CSARGGGLAGYNEQFF.

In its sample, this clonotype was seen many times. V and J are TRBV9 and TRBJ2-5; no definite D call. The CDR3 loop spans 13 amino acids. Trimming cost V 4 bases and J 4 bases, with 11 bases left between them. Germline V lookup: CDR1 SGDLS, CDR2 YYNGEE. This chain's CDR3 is CASSTNYGETQYF. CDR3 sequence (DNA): TGTGCCAGCAGCACCAACTACGGAGAGACCCAGTACTTC.

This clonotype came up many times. The CDR3 is CASSLSWTERGYTF. DNA of the CDR3: TGTGCCAGCAGTTTATCGTGGACAGAGAGAGGCTACACCTTC. This chain uses TRBV27 with TRBJ1-2; tentative D call: TRBD1 (6 bases). The CDR3 runs 14 residues. The germline V and J ends were trimmed by 0 bases and 8 bases, with 13 bases remaining between them. Germline CDR1 is MNHEY and CDR2 is SMNVEV (reference sequence).

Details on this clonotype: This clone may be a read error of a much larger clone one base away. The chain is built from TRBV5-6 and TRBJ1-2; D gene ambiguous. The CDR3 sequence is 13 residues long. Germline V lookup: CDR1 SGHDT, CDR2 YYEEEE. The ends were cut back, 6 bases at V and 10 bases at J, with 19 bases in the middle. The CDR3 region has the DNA TGTGCCAGCACGTCAACATGGTTGGCTTTCTACACCTTC. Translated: CASTSTWLAFYTF. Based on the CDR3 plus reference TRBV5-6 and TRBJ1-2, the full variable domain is DAGVTQSPTHLIKTRGQQVTLRCSPKSGHDTVSWYQQALGQGPQFIFQYYEEEERQRGNFPDRFSGHQFPNYSSELNVNALLLGDSALYLCASTSTWLAFYTFGSGTRLTVV.

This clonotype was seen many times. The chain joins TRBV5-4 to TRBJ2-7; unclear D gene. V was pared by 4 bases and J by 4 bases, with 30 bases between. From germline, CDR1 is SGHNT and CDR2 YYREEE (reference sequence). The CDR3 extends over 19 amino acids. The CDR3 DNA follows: TGTGCCAGCAGCAAGACCCTCGCGGCCGAGTCCTGGAGTCCTTACGAGCAGTACTTC. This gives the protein CASSKTLAAESWSPYEQYF.

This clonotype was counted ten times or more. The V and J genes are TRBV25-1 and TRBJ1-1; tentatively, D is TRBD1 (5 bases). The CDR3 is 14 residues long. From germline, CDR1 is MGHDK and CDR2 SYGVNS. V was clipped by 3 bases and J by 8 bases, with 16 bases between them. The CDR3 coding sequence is TGTGCCAGCAGTGATGACCCTGAACAGGCCGAAGCTTTCTTT. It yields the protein CASSDDPEQAEAFF.

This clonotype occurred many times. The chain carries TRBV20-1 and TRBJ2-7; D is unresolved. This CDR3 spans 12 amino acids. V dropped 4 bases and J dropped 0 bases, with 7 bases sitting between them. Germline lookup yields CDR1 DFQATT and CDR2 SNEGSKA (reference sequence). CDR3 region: CSAIGPSYEQYF. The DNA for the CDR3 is TGCAGTGCTATCGGACCCTCCTACGAGCAGTACTTC.

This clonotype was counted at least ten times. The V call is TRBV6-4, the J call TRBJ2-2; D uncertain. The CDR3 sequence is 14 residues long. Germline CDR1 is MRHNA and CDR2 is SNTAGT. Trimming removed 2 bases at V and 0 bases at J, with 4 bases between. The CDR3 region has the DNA TGTGCCAGCAGTGACGGACCGAACACCGGGGAGCTGTTTTTT. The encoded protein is CASSDGPNTGELFF.

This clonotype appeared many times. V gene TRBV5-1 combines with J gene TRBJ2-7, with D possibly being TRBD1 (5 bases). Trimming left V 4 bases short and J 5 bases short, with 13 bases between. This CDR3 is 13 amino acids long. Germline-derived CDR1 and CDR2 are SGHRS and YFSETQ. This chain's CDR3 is CASSGQGYHEQYF. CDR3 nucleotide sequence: TGCGCCAGCAGCGGGCAGGGCTACCACGAGCAGTACTTC.

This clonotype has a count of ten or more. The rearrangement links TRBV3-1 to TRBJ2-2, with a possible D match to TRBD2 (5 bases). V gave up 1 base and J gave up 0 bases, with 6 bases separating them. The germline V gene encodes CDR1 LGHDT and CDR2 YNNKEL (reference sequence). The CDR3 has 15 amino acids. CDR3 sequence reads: CASSQVRANTGELFF. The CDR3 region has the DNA TGTGCCAGCAGCCAAGTGAGGGCGAACACCGGGGAGCTGTTTTTT.

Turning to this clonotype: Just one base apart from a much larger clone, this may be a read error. CDR3 nucleotide sequence: TGTGCCAGCAGCCATACACAGGGGCAGGTTCAGCCCCAGCATTTT. Encoded protein: CASSHTQGQVQPQHF. V and J are TRBV7-9 and TRBJ1-5; 7 positions agree with TRBD1. Germline V lookup: CDR1 SEHNR, CDR2 FQNEAQ (reference sequence). This CDR3 contains 15 residues. Trimming removed 5 bases from V and 6 bases from J; junction bases left unmatched: 10.

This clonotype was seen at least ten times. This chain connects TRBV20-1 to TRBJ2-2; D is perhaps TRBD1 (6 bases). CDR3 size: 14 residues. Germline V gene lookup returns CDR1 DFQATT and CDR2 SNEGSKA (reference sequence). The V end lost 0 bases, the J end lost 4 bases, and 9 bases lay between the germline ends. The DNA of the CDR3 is TGCAGTGCTAGAGAGGGGGCGGGCACCGGGGAGCTGTTTTTT. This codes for CSAREGAGTGELFF.

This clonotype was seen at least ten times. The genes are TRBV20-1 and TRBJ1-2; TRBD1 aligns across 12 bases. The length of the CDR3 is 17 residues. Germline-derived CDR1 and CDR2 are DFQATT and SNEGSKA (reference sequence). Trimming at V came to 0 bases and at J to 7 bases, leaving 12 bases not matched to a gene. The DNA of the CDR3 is TGCAGTGCTAGAGATGTGGGGACAGGGGGCCCCTATCGTGGCTACACCTTC. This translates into CSARDVGTGGPYRGYTF.

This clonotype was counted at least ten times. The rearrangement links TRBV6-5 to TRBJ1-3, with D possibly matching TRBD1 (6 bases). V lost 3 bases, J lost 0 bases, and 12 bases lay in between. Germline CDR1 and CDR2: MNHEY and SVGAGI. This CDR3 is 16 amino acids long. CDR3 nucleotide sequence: TGTGCCAGCAGTTATATGTCACAGGGCTCTGGAAACACCATATATTTT. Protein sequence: CASSYMSQGSGNTIYF.